Presented here are 8 T cell receptor beta chains from one specimen sequenced in a study of blood T cells in healthy people across ages. For the second PCR, which ran for 7 to 11 cycles, a sample-barcoded 5' primer and a J-beta primer mix were used. TCRdb itself ran the 5' RACE reads through MiXCR, one entry per CDR3 protein. Here the sample spans approximately 800,000 distinct CDR3 sequences, roughly 60% being singletons. Sequencing was performed on blood. These receptors all stem from a man under 40 in good health.

The V gene is TRBV13, the J gene TRBJ1-1; 11 bases are a match to TRBD1. Germline loops: CDR1 PRHDT, CDR2 FYEKMQ (reference sequence). The CDR3 runs 16 residues. After removal of 6 bases from V and 6 bases from J, the junction contained 12 bases not matched to a gene. The CDR3: CASRQDRGRPDAEAFF. CDR3 DNA: TGTGCCAGCAGGCAGGACAGGGGGCGCCCCGACGCTGAAGCTTTCTTT.

This clonotype was found a few times. The rearrangement links TRBV7-2 to TRBJ2-4; no reliable D call. Deletions cut 1 base from V and 0 bases from J, with 7 bases between. This CDR3 has 15 amino acids. Looked up from germline, CDR1 is SGHTA and CDR2 is FQGNSA. As DNA, the CDR3 is TGTGCCAGCAGCTTAGGGCCGTTAGCCAAAAACATTCAGTACTTC. It codes for CASSLGPLAKNIQYF.

The genes are TRBV7-9 and TRBJ1-5; possibly TRBD1 for D (5 bases). Germline loops: CDR1 SEHNR, CDR2 FQNEAQ (reference sequence). V lost 4 bases and J lost 0, with 22 bases in between. This CDR3 has 19 residues. The CDR3, as DNA: TGTGCCAGCAGCTCAACCGGGACCGAAACTTATTATAGCAATCAGCCCCAGCATTTT. Translating gives CASSSTGTETYYSNQPQHF.

V usage is TRBV15 and J usage is TRBJ2-7; 7 bases align to TRBD2. Germline V gene lookup returns CDR1 LNHNV and CDR2 YYDKDF (reference sequence). This CDR3 has 13 residues. Unmatched junction bases numbered 6, after V lost 5 bases and J lost 5 bases. The CDR3 nucleotides read TGTGCCACCAGCCCCGGGGGGATCAACGAGCAGTACTTC. The encoded protein is CATSPGGINEQYF.

The gene calls are TRBV12-3 or TRBV12-4 and TRBJ1-5; TRBD1 matches 7 bases. With 7 bases clipped from V and 4 bases from J, the junction kept 7 bases outside the gene matches. This CDR3 spans 14 amino acids. The CDR3 DNA sequence: TGTGCCAGCACCGCCGGGACAGCAAATCAGCCCCAGCATTTT. It codes for CASTAGTANQPQHF.

The rearrangement uses TRBV7-3 and TRBJ2-2; D is perhaps TRBD2 (5 bases). Trimming shortened V by 4 bases and J by 1 base, and 7 bases separated the two germline ends. The germline gives CDR1 SGHTA, CDR2 FQGTGA. CDR3 length: 14 residues. CDR3 in DNA: TGTGCCAGCAGCTACGGACTGAACACCGGGGAGCTGTTTTTT. Protein product: CASSYGLNTGELFF.

This clonotype was seen only a few times. This sequence joins TRBV6-2 or TRBV6-3 and TRBJ2-7; no definite D call. This CDR3 is 13 amino acids long. Trimming pared 6 bases from V and 5 bases from J, leaving 14 bases between. CDR1 is MNHEY, CDR2 SVGEGT, per germline. The CDR3 loop reads CASSPKWLHEQYF. The DNA of the CDR3 is TGTGCCAGCAGCCCCAAATGGTTACACGAGCAGTACTTC.

This clonotype was found a few times. V is TRBV6-5 and J is TRBJ1-6; 8 bases fit TRBD1. The CDR3 runs 17 residues. The V segment lost 3 bases and the J segment 1 base; nucleotides outside the gene matches: 5. Germline-derived CDR1 and CDR2 are MNHEY and SVGAGI. CDR3 sequence reads: CASSYRQGWSYNSPLHF. The CDR3 nucleotides are TGTGCCAGCAGTTATCGACAGGGGTGGTCCTATAATTCACCCCTCCACTTT.